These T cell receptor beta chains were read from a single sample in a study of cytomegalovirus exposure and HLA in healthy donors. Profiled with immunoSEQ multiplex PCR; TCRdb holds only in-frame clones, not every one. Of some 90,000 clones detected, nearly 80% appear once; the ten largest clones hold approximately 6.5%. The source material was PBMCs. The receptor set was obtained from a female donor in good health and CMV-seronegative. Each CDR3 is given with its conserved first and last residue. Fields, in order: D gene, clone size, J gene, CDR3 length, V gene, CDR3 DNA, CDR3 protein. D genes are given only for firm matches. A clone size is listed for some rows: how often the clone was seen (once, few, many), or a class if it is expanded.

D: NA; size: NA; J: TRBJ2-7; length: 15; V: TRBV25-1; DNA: TGTGCCAGCAGTGATCAGGGAACTCGCTCCTACGAGCAGTACTTC; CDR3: CASSDQGTRSYEQYF
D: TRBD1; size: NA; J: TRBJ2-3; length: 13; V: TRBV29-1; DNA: TGCAGCGTTGAGGGACAGTACACAGATACGCAGTATTTT; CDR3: CSVEGQYTDTQYF
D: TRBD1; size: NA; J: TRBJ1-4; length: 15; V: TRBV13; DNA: TGTGCCAGCAGCTTAATGGAGACAGGGTCGGGAAAACTGTTTTTT; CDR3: CASSLMETGSGKLFF
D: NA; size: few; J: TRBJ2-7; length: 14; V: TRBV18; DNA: TGTGCCAGCTCGGGGCGTGAGGACTCCTACGAGCAGTACTTC; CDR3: CASSGREDSYEQYF
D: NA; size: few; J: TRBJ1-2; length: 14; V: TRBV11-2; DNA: TGTGCCAGCAGCTTAGGGGAGTTTGGCTATGGCTACACCTTC; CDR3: CASSLGEFGYGYTF
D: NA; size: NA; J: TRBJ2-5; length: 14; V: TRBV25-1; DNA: TGTGCCAGCACCAATTACGGACAACCCGTGGTCCAGTACTTC; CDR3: CASTNYGQPVVQYF
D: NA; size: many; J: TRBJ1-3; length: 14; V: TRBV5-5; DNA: TGTGCCAGCAGCTTGACAGGGACCCGGGACACCATATATTTT; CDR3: CASSLTGTRDTIYF
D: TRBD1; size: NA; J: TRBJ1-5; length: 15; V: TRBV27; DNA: TGTGCCAGCAGTCCCGGACAGGGGTGGAATCAGCCCCAGCATTTT; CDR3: CASSPGQGWNQPQHF
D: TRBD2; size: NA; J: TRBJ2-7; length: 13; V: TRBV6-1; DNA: TGTGCCAGCGTAAGCGGGGGCCTCTACGAGCAGTACTTC; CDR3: CASVSGGLYEQYF
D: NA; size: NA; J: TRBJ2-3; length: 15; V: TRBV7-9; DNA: TGTTCCAGCAGCTTTGAAGGGGTGATCACAGATACGCAGTATTTT; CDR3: CSSSFEGVITDTQYF
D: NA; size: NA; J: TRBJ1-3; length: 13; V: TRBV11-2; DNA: TGTGCCAGCAGCTTTGGAGCGGGGGACACCATATATTTT; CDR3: CASSFGAGDTIYF
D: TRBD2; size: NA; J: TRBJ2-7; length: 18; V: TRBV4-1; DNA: TGCGCCAGCAGCCCGAGGACTAGCGGAGACACAACGGAGTACGAGCAGTACTTC; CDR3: CASSPRTSGDTTEYEQYF
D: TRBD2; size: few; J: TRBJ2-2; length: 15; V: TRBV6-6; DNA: TGTGCCAGCAGTTCGGCTAGCGGGAGGGCCGGGGAGCTGTTTTTT; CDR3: CASSSASGRAGELFF
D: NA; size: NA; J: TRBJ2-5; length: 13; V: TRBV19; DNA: TGTGCCAGTAGTATAGTGGCCTCGGAGACCCAGTACTTC; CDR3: CASSIVASETQYF
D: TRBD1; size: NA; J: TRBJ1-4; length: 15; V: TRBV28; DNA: TGTGCCAGCAGTTTAACCGGGACAGGGGCTGAAAAACTGTTTTTT; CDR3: CASSLTGTGAEKLFF
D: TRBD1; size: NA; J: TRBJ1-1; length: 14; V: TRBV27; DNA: TGTGCCAGCAGCCTCCGACAGGGCCGCACTGAAGCTTTCTTT; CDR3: CASSLRQGRTEAFF
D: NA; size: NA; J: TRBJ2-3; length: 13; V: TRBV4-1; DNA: TGCGCCAGCAGCCAAGGACATGGGGATACGCAGTATTTT; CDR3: CASSQGHGDTQYF
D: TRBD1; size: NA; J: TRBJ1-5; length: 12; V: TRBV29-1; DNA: TGCAGCGTTTCCACAGGGGATCAGCCCCAGCATTTT; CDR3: CSVSTGDQPQHF
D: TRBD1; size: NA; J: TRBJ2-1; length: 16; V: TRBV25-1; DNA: TGTGCCAGCAGTGAATATATGGGACAGGGATACAATGAGCAGTTCTTC; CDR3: CASSEYMGQGYNEQFF
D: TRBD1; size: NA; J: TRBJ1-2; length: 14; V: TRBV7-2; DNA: TGTGCCAGCAGGGGAGACAGGGGGCGCTGGGGCTACACCTTC; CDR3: CASRGDRGRWGYTF
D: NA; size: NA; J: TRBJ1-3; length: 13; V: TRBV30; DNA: TGTGCCTGGGGGGCTGTGGGTGGAAACACCATATATTTT; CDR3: CAWGAVGGNTIYF
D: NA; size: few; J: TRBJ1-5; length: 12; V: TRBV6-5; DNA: TGTGCCAGCAGGGGCTTTAATCAGCCCCAGCATTTT; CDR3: CASRGFNQPQHF
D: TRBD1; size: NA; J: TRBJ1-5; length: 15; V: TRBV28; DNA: TGTGCCAGCACTTTGACAGGGGCTCTCAATCAGCCCCAGCATTTT; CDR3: CASTLTGALNQPQHF
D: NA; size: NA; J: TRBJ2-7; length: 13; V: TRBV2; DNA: TGTGCCAGCAGTGAGCAGACAGCCTACGAGCAGTACTTC; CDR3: CASSEQTAYEQYF